The entry below gives a single T cell receptor beta chain sequence along with its context. Its antigen is still unknown. This sample was taken from a study of T-cell memory formation after mild COVID-19. Study at large: Largely, the TCR clusters proved donor specific.

TCRdb re-derived calls from the 5' RACE reads in MiXCR, one entry per CDR3 protein. The sample holds 540,000 or so distinct CDR3 sequences, over 20% seen once. Germline-derived CDR1 and CDR2 are SEHNR and FQNEAQ (reference sequence). V gave up 5 bases and J gave up 4 bases, with 18 bases separating them. The CDR3 has 16 residues. Whole-study findings and limits: Second-wave clones reaching peak frequency on day 37 lacked confirmed SARS-CoV-2 specificity. Day 15 to 85 contractors were CD4/CD8 balanced; later expanders leaned CD4+. Chiefly within CM and EM were the contracting CD4+ clones; CD8+ ones were within EMRA.

V gene TRBV7-9 combines with J gene TRBJ2-1; either TRBD1 or TRBD2 may fit D (5 bases each). Sequencing was done on a sample of PBMCs or a T cell subset sorted from them (not recorded which). This TCR was sampled from an adult woman who had mild COVID-19 (a few samples of this study predate the infection). Cell type and time point are not known. The CDR3 sequence is CASSPRDGASYNEQFF. The CDR3 region has the DNA TGTGCCAGCAGCCCCCGGGACGGGGCCTCATACAATGAGCAGTTCTTC.